A single sample is the source of the 12 T cell receptor beta chains below, sequenced in a study of cytomegalovirus exposure and HLA in healthy donors. The study ran its PCR with 60 Vbeta and 13 Jbeta primers. The repertoire was sequenced with immunoSEQ multiplex PCR; TCRdb's copy has only in-frame clones and lacks some. The sample contains 95,000 to 150,000 clones, about three quarters of which appear only once. Sequencing was performed on PBMCs. The receptors were gathered from a man between 60 and 75 years old in good health and CMV-seropositive.

The chain joins TRBV5-1 to TRBJ2-5; the match to TRBD2 covers 9 bases. After removal of 3 bases from V and 2 bases from J, the junction contained 5 bases not matched to a gene. CDR1 and CDR2 (germline): SGHRS, YFSETQ. This CDR3 is 15 amino acids long. The CDR3 reads CASSSRLAAQETQYF. The CDR3 DNA reads as TGCGCCAGCAGCTCCCGACTAGCGGCACAAGAGACCCAGTACTTC.

The chain links TRBV5-5 to TRBJ1-4; 7 bases line up with TRBD1. The germline V gene encodes CDR1 SGHKS and CDR2 YYEKEE (reference sequence). The ends lost 3 bases at V and 8 bases at J; junction bases unmatched: 10. This CDR3 contains 15 residues. CDR3 bases: TGTGCCAGCAGCTCGCTTCGGACAGGTTGGGAAAAACTGTTTTTT. It is translated as CASSSLRTGWEKLFF.

The genes are TRBV15 and TRBJ2-5; the D gene is possibly TRBD1 (6 bases). The DNA end favors TRBJ2-7, so the J call may be wrong. The CDR3 has 14 amino acids. Germline V lookup: CDR1 LNHNV, CDR2 YYDKDF (reference sequence). CDR3 sequence reads: CATPFKQGHYEQYF. The CDR3 nucleotides are TGTGCCACCCCGTTCAAACAGGGCCACTACGAGCAGTACTTC.

The chain employs TRBV5-5 and TRBJ1-1; a possible D gene is TRBD1 (5 bases). The CDR3 sequence is 13 residues long. V lost 2 bases, J lost 5 bases, and 10 bases lay in between. Germline values: CDR1 SGHKS, CDR2 YYEKEE (reference sequence). The CDR3 region is CASSFGGGTEAFF. The CDR3 DNA follows: TGTGCCAGCAGCTTCGGGGGTGGTACTGAAGCTTTCTTT.

The V gene is TRBV4-2, the J gene TRBJ2-5, with D perhaps TRBD2 (6 bases). V was shortened by 4 bases and J by 1 base, with 22 bases between the two germline ends. This CDR3 has 18 amino acids. Per the germline V gene, CDR1 is LGHNA and CDR2 is YNFKEQ. The CDR3 nucleotides are TGTGCCAGCAGCCGTTCTCCAACTACCGGGACTCCCCAAGAGACCCAGTACTTC. Translation gives CASSRSPTTGTPQETQYF.

The chain is built from TRBV12-5 and TRBJ1-5; 7 bases fit TRBD1. This CDR3 spans 18 amino acids. The germline V gene has CDR1 LGHNT and CDR2 FRNRAP. With 6 bases clipped from V and 0 bases from J, the junction kept 14 bases outside the gene matches. CDR3 sequence: CASGSAGTERYSNQPQHF. CDR3 nucleotides: TGTGCTAGTGGCTCCGCCGGGACAGAAAGATATAGCAATCAGCCCCAGCATTTT.

The chain carries TRBV19 and TRBJ2-1; possible D gene TRBD1, 6 bases. With 7 bases removed from V and 7 bases from J, the gap between germline ends came to 20 bases. CDR1 and CDR2 from the germline V gene are LNHDA and SQIVND (reference sequence). CDR3 size: 15 residues. CDR3: CASTSRGIGRNEQFF. DNA of the CDR3: TGTGCCAGTACCTCTAGGGGGATAGGGAGAAATGAGCAGTTCTTC.

The chain recombines TRBV7-3 with TRBJ2-3, with 10 bases aligning to TRBD1. The V segment lost 3 bases and the J segment 2 bases; nucleotides outside the gene matches: 5. The germline CDR1 and CDR2 sequences are SGHTA and FQGTGA. This CDR3 contains 16 residues. CDR3 sequence reads: CASSFRQGAITDTQYF. In nucleotides, the CDR3 is TGTGCCAGCAGCTTCCGACAGGGGGCGATCACAGATACGCAGTATTTT.

This clone came up a few times. This rearrangement joins TRBV7-8 to TRBJ2-7; 8 bases agree with TRBD2. CDR3 length: 18 amino acids. Germline V lookup: CDR1 SGHVS, CDR2 FQNEAQ. Trimming removed 4 bases from V and 2 bases from J; junction bases left unmatched: 16. CDR3 in amino acids: CASSWGLGSSPTTYEQYF. CDR3 DNA sequence: TGTGCCAGCAGCTGGGGACTAGGTTCTAGCCCTACTACCTACGAGCAGTACTTC.

Written as DNA, the CDR3 is TGCGCCAGCAGCCCGGGACAGGGATTAACCGGGGAGCTGTTTTTT. It codes for CASSPGQGLTGELFF. The gene calls are TRBV5-1 and TRBJ2-2; 9 bases are a match to TRBD1. This CDR3 has 15 residues. V trimming: 4 bases; J trimming: 5 bases; junction bases outside the gene matches: 6. CDR1 is SGHRS, CDR2 YFSETQ, per germline.

This chain connects TRBV9 to TRBJ2-2, with D possibly TRBD2 on 5 matching bases. Germline CDR1 and CDR2: SGDLS and YYNGEE. Trimming took off 0 bases at V and 6 bases at J, with 24 bases between the two ends. CDR3 size: 19 residues. DNA for the CDR3: TGTGCCAGCAGCGTAGGACTGGGGAGCTTTAGTTATAGCGCCGGGGAGCTGTTTTTT. It is translated as CASSVGLGSFSYSAGELFF.

The V call is TRBV15, the J call TRBJ1-2; 10 bases are a match to TRBD1. This CDR3 spans 17 amino acids. CDR1 is LNHNV, CDR2 YYDKDF, per germline (reference sequence). V was clipped by 2 bases and J by 6 bases; unmatched bases: 12. The chain's CDR3 is CATSRPSGTGEWDGYTF. The CDR3 region has the DNA TGTGCCACCAGCAGACCATCCGGGACAGGGGAATGGGATGGCTACACCTTC.